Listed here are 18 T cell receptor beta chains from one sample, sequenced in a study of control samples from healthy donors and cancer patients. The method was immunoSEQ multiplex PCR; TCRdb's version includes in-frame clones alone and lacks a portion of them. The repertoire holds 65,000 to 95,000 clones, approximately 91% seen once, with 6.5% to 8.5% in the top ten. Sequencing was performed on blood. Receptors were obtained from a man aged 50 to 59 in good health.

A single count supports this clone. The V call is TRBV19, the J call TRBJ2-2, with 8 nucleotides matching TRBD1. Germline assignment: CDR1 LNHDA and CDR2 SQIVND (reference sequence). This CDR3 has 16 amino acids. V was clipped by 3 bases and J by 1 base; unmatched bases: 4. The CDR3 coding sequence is TGTGCCAGTAGTATCCAGGGGGCGAGGAACACCGGGGAGCTGTTTTTT. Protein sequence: CASSIQGARNTGELFF. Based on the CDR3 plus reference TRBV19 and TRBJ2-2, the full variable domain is DGGITQSPKYLFRKEGQNVTLSCEQNLNHDAMYWYRQDPGQGLRLIYYSQIVNDFQKGDIAEGYSVSREKKESFPLTVTSAQKNPTAFYLCASSIQGARNTGELFFGEGSRLTVL.

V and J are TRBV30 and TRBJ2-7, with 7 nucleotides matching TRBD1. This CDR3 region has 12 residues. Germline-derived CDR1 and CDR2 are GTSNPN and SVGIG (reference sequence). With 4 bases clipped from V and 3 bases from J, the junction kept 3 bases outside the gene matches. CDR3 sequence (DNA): TGTGCCTGGACCCGGGACAGCTACGAGCAGTACTTC. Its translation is CAWTRDSYEQYF.

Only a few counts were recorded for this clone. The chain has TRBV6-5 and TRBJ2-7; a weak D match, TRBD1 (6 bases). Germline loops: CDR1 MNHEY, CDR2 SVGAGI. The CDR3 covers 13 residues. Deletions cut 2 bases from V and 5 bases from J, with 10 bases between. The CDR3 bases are TGTGCCAGCAGTTACGGCAGGGGCAACGAGCAGTACTTC. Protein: CASSYGRGNEQYF.

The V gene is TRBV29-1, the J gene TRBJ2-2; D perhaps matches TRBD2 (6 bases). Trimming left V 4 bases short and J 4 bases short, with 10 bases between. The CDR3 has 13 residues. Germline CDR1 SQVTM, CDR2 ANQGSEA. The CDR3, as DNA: TGCAGCGTTGGGACTATTCTCACCGGGGAGCTGTTTTTT. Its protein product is CSVGTILTGELFF.

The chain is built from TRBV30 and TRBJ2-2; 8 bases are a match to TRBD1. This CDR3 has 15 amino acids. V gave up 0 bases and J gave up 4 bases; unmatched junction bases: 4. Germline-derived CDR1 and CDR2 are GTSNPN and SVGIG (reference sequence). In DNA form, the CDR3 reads TGTGCCTGGAGTGTAAGGACAGGGACCACCGGGGAGCTGTTTTTT. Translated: CAWSVRTGTTGELFF.

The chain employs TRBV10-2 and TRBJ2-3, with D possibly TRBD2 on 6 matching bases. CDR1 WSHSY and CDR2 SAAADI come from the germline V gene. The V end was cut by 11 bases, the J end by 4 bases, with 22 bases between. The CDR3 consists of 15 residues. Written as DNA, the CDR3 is TGCGCCTCCTCGGGTGGCGGGAAGGTGTCAGATACGCAGTATTTT. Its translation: CASSGGGKVSDTQYF.

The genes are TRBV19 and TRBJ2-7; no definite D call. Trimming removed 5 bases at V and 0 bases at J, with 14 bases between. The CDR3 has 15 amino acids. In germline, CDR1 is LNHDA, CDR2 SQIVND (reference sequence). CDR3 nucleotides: TGTGCCAGTAGTTGGGGTCGAAAAATCTCCTACGAGCAGTACTTC. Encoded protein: CASSWGRKISYEQYF.

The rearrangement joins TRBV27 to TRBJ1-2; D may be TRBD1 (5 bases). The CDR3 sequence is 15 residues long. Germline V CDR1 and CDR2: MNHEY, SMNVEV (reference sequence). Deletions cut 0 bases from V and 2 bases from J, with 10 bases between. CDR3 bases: TGTGCCAGCAGTTTATCTGGGGGTGCGAACTATGGCTACACCTTC. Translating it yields CASSLSGGANYGYTF.

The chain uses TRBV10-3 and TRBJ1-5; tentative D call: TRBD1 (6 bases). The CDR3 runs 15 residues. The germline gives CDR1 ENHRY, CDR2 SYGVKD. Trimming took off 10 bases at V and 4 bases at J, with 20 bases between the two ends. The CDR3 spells CATTAGRDRNQPQHF. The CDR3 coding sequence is TGTGCCACCACCGCCGGGCGTGACAGGAATCAGCCCCAGCATTTT.

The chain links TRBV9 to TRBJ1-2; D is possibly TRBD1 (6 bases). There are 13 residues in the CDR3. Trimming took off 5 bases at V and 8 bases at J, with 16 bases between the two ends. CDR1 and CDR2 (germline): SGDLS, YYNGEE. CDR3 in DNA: TGTGCCAGCAGTACCCCCGGGGGCGAGGGCTACACCTTC. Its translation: CASSTPGGEGYTF.

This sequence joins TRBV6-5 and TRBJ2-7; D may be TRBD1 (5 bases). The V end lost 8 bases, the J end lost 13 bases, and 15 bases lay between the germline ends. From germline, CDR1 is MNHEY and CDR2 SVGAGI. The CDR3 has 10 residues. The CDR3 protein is CASGRQPTYF. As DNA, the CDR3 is TGTGCCAGCGGACGACAGCCGACTTACTTC.

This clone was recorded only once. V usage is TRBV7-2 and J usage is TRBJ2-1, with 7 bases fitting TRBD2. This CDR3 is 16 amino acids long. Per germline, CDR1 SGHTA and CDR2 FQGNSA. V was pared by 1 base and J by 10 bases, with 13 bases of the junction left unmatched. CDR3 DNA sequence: TGTGCCAGCAGCTTAGGAGGACTAGTATTCCGGGGGGAGCAGTTCTTC. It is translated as CASSLGGLVFRGEQFF.

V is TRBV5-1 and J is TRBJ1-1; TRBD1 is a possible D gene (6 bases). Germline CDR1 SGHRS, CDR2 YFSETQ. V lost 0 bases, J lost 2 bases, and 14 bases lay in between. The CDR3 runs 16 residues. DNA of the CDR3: TGCGCCAGCAGCTTGGCCATTGGGGGGCTCAACACTGAAGCTTTCTTT. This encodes CASSLAIGGLNTEAFF.

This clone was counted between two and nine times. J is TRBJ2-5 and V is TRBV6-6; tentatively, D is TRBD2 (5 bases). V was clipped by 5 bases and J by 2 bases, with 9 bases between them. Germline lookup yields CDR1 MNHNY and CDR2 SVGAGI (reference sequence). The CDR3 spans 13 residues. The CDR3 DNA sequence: TGTGCCAGCAGTGCTAGGGAGCAAGAGACCCAGTACTTC. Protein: CASSAREQETQYF.

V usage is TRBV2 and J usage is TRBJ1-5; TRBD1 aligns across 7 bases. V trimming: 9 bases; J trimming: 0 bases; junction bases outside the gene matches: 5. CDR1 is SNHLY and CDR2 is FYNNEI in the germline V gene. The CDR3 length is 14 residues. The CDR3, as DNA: TGTGCCAGTTCAGGGGGAAATAGCAATCAGCCCCAGCATTTT. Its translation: CASSGGNSNQPQHF.

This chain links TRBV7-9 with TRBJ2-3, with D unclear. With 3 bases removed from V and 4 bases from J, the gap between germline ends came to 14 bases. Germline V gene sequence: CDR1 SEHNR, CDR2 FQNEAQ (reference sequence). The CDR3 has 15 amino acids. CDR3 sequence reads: CASSFSRVVPDTQYF. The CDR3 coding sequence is TGTGCCAGCAGCTTCTCCCGAGTCGTTCCAGATACGCAGTATTTT.

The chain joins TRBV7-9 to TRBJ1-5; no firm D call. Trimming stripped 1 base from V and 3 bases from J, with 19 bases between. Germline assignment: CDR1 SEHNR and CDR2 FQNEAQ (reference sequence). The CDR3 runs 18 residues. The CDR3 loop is CASSLVRVAGWNNQPQHF. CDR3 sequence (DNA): TGTGCCAGCAGCTTAGTGAGAGTGGCAGGTTGGAACAATCAGCCCCAGCATTTT.

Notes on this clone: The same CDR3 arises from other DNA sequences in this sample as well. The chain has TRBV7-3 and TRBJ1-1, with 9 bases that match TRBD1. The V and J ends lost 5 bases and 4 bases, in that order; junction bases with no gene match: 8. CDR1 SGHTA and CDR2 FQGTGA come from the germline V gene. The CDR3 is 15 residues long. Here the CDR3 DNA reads TGTGCCAGCAGCGCTCCGGGACAGGGATTCACTGAAGCTTTCTTT. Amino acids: CASSAPGQGFTEAFF.